The clone carrying this TCR beta chain was observed a single time. In the PCR, 60 Vbeta and 13 Jbeta primers were used. Using immunoSEQ multiplex PCR, the repertoire was profiled, and TCRdb retains in-frame clones only, with some absent. The table lists around 50,000 clones, approximately 83% of them singletons. The sample belongs to a study of cytomegalovirus exposure and HLA in healthy donors. Study overall: In an earlier analysis, approximately 120 million unique TCR beta sequences were found from about 190 million T cells.

The clonotype was recovered from a middle-aged man in good health and CMV-seronegative. Input material: PBMCs.

CDR3 region: CASSTQNTIYF. The CDR3 DNA reads as TGTGCCAGCAGCACACAAAACACCATATATTTT. The genes are TRBV5-6 and TRBJ1-3, with no clear D. V was trimmed by 4 bases and J by 6 bases, leaving 5 bases between them. The germline V gene has CDR1 SGHDT and CDR2 YYEEEE. There are 11 residues in the CDR3.